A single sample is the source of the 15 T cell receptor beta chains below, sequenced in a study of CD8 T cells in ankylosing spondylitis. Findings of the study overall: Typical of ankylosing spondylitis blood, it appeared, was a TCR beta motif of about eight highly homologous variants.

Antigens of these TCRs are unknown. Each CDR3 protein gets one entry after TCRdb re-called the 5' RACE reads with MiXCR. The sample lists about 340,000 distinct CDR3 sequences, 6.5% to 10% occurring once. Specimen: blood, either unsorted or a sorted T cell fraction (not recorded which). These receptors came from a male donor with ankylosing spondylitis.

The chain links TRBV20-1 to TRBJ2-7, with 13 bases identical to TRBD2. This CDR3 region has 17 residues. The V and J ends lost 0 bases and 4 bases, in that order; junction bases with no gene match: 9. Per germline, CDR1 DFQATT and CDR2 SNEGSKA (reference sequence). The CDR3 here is CSARDPGTSGILYEQYF. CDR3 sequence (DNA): TGCAGTGCTAGAGACCCCGGGACTAGCGGGATCCTATACGAGCAGTACTTC.

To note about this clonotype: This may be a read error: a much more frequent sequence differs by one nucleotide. DNA of the CDR3: TGTGCCAGCAGTTCTACAGGAGGAACCTACAATGAGCAGTTCTTC. Protein: CASSSTGGTYNEQFF. The chain uses TRBV6-5 and TRBJ2-1; D may correspond to TRBD1 or TRBD2 (5 bases each). From germline, CDR1 is MNHEY and CDR2 SVGAGI. V was clipped by 4 bases and J by 2 bases, with 12 bases between them. This CDR3 region has 15 residues.

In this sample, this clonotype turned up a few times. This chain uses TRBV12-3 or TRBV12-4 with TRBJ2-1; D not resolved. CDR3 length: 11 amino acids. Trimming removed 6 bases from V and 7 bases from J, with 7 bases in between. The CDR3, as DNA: TGTGCCAGCAGCTCTTGGAATGAGCAGTTCTTC. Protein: CASSSWNEQFF.

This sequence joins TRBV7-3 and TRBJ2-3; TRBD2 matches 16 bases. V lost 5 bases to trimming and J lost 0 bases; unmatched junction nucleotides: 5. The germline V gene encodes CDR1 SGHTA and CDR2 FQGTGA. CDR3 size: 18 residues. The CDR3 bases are TGTGCCAGCAGCACTGGGACTAGCGGGAGGGTTAGCACAGATACGCAGTATTTT. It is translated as CASSTGTSGRVSTDTQYF.

The CDR3 coding sequence is TGTGCCAGCAGCCATCTCCTAGCGAGCCTCCAAGAGACCCAGTACTTC. This gives the protein CASSHLLASLQETQYF. V is TRBV3-1 and J is TRBJ2-5; possibly TRBD2 for D (6 bases). The ends were cut back, 3 bases at V and 1 base at J, with 15 bases in the middle. The CDR3 contains 16 residues. The germline V gene encodes CDR1 LGHDT and CDR2 YNNKEL (reference sequence).

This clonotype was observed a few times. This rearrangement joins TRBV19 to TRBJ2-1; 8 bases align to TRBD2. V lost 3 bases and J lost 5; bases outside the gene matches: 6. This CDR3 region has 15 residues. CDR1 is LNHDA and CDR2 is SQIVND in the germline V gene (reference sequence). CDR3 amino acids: CASSMAGGPNNEQFF. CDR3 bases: TGTGCCAGTAGTATGGCGGGGGGACCGAACAATGAGCAGTTCTTC.

CDR3 sequence reads: CASSGSVVSANVLTF. Written as DNA, the CDR3 is TGTGCCAGCAGTGGATCTGTGGTTTCGGCCAACGTCCTGACTTTC. The rearrangement uses TRBV6-1 and TRBJ2-6; the D is unclear. V dropped 4 bases and J dropped 6 bases, with 13 bases sitting between them. CDR1 is MNHNS and CDR2 is SASEGT in the germline V gene. This CDR3 has 15 residues.

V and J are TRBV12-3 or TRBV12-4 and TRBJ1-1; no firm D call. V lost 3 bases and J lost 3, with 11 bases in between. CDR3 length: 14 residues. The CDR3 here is CASSLRGWDTEAFF. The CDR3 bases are TGTGCCAGCAGTTTGAGAGGGTGGGACACTGAAGCTTTCTTT.

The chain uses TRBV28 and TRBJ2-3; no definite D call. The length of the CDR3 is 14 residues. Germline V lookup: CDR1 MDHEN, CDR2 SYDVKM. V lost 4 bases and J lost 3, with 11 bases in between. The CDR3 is CASSSSDGTDTQYF. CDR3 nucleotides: TGTGCCAGCAGTTCCTCGGACGGAACAGATACGCAGTATTTT.

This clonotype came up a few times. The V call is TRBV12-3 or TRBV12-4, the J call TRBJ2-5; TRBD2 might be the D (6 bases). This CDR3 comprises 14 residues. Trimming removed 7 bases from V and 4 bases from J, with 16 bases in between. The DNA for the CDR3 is TGTGCCAGCACCGCGACTAGTTCCCGAGAGACCCAGTACTTC. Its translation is CASTATSSRETQYF.

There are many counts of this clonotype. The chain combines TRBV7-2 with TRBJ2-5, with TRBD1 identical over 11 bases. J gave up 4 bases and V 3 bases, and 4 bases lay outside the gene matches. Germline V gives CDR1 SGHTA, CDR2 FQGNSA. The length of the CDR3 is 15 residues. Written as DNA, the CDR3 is TGTGCCAGCAGCTTGAGGACAGGGGGCGTAGAGACCCAGTACTTC. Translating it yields CASSLRTGGVETQYF.

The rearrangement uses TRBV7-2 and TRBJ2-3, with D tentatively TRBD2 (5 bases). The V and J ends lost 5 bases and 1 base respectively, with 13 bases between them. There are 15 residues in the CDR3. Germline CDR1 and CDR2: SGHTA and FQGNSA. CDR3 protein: CASSTRGVRTDTQYF. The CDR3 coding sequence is TGTGCCAGCAGCACCCGGGGTGTTCGCACAGATACGCAGTATTTT.

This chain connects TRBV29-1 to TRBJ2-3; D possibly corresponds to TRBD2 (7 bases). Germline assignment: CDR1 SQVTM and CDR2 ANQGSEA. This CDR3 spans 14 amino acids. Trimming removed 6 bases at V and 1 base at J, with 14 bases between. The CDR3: CSVGGASGTDTQYF. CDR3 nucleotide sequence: TGCAGCGTGGGGGGGGCCAGCGGCACAGATACGCAGTATTTT.

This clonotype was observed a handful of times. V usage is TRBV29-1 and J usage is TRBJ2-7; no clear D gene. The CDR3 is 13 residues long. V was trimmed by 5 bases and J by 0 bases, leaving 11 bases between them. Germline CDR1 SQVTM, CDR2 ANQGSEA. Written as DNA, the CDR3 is TGCAGCGTTCGGGCGGTGGGCTCCTACGAGCAGTACTTC. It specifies CSVRAVGSYEQYF.

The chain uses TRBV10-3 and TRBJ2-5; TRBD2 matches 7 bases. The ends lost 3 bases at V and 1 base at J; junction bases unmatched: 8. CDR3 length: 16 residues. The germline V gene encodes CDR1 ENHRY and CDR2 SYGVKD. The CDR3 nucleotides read TGTGCCATCAGTGAAGGGTCAGCGGGAAGCCAAGAGACCCAGTACTTC. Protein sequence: CAISEGSAGSQETQYF.